The 5 T cell receptor beta chains in this list originate from one sample, sequenced in a study of tumour-infiltrating T cells in Burkitt lymphoma. Profiling relied on immunoSEQ multiplex PCR, and the TCRdb table lists in-frame clones only, not all of them. Of tens of thousands of clones in the sample, around 31% were seen once. The specimen sequenced was tumor tissue. Receptors were obtained from a human donor with Burkitt lymphoma.

The J gene is TRBJ2-1, the V gene TRBV5-6; 7 nucleotides line up with TRBD2. Germline CDR1 and CDR2: SGHDT and YYEEEE. The CDR3 is 16 amino acids. Trimming removed 2 bases from V and 7 bases from J; junction bases left unmatched: 12. Here the CDR3 reads CASSFTGLGFTNEQFF. CDR3 nucleotides: TGTGCCAGCAGCTTTACAGGACTAGGCTTTACGAATGAGCAGTTCTTC.

The chain recombines TRBV13 with TRBJ1-2; perhaps TRBD1 as D (5 bases). CDR3 size: 14 residues. Per the germline V gene, CDR1 is PRHDT and CDR2 is FYEKMQ (reference sequence). Trimming removed 7 bases from V and 1 base from J, with 13 bases in between. The CDR3 sequence: CASILGANNYGYTF. The CDR3 region has the DNA TGTGCCAGCATCCTCGGGGCCAATAACTATGGCTACACCTTC.

A few counts support this clone. The V gene is TRBV5-6, the J gene TRBJ2-7; D not certain. The germline V gene has CDR1 SGHDT and CDR2 YYEEEE. Trimming took 0 bases from V and 6 from J, leaving 13 bases between them. This CDR3 has 14 amino acids. The CDR3 is CASSLGSPRSEQYF. DNA for the CDR3: TGTGCCAGCAGCTTGGGGTCCCCCAGGAGCGAGCAGTACTTC. The whole variable domain, filled in from reference TRBV5-6 and TRBJ2-7, reads DAGVTQSPTHLIKTRGQQVTLRCSPKSGHDTVSWYQQALGQGPQFIFQYYEEEERQRGNFPDRFSGHQFPNYSSELNVNALLLGDSALYLCASSLGSPRSEQYFGPGTRLTVT.

This clone appeared a few times. The chain links TRBV19 to TRBJ1-6; no reliable D call. The germline V gene has CDR1 LNHDA and CDR2 SQIVND (reference sequence). This CDR3 has 14 residues. The V and J ends lost 4 bases and 7 bases respectively, with 11 bases between them. The CDR3 sequence: CASSSGPWNSPLHF. CDR3 DNA: TGTGCCAGTAGTAGTGGTCCCTGGAATTCACCCCTCCACTTT.

This clone was counted only a few times. V gene TRBV5-1 combines with J gene TRBJ1-3; D call uncertain. Germline V gene data show CDR1 as SGHRS and CDR2 as YFSETQ. CDR3 length equals 14 residues. V lost 0 bases to trimming and J lost 0 bases, with 4 bases between them. CDR3 nucleotides: TGCGCCAGCAGCTTGGACAGCTCTGGAAACACCATATATTTT. This encodes CASSLDSSGNTIYF.